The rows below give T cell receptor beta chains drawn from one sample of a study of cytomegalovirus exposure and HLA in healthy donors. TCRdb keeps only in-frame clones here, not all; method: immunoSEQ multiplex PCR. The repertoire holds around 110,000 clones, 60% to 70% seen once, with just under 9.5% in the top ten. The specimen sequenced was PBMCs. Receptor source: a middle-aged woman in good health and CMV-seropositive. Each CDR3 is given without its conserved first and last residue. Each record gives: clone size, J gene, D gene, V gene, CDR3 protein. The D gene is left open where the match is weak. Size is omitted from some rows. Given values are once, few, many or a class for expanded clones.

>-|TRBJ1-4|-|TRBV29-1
SVREDEKLF
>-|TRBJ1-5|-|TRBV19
ASSIRGDTADNQPQH
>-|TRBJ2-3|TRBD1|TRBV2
ASSVGQNTDTQY
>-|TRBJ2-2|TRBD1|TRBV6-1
ASQPGQPNTGELF
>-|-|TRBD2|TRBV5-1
ASSLGLAGFYEQY
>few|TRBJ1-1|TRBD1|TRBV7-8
ASSLGFAGGTEAF
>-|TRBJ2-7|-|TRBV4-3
ASSPDWRLGSYEQY
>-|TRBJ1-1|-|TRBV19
ASSTTANTEAF
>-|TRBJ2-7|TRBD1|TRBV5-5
ASSNRGSYEQY
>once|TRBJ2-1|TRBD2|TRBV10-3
AISTGGGISYNEQF
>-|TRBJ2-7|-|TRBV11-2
ASSFFTGQNKQY
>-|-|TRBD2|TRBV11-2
ASSLDGLATDEQY
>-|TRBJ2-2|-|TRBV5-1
ASSLGTAPYYTGELF
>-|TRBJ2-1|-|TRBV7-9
ASSLESSRRATVNEQF
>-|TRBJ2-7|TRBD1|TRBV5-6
ASSLRTGIYEQY
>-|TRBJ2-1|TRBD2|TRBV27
ASRSLAANEQF
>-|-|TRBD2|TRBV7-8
ASSLVRTAGGEQY
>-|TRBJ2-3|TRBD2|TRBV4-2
ASSQETSGINPAQY
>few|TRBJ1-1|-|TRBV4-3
ASSQDRTNTEAF
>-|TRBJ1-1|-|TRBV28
ASSFYRAEAF
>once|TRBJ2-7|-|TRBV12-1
ASSFYSGLNSYEQY
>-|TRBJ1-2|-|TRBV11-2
ASSFTDRNYGYT
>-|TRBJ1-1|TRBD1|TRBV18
ASSRPTGGTNTEAF
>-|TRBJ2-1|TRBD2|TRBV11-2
ASSTPGTSGRTGEQF
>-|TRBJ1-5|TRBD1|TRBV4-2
ASSQVTGRGRQNNQPQH
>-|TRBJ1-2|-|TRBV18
ASSPGETNYGYT
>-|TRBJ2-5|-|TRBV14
ASSHQGQRETQY
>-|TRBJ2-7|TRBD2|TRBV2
ASSREREVPSYEQY
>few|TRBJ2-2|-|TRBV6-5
ASSYSISGTGELF
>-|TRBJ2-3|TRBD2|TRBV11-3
ASSSSYNLAGEGTDTQY
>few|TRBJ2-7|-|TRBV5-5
ASSLARGPYEQY
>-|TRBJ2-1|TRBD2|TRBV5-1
ASSLVSGSNEQF
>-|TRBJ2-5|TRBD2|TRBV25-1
ASRATGTMFQY
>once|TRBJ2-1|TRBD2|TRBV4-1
ASSQDGLAGRVYEQF
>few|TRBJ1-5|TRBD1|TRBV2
ASRDPGTGDQPQH
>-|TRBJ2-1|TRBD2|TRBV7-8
ASSPKGLAGLEQF
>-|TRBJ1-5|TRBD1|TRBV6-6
ASSTGTGRNQPQH
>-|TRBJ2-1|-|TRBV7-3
ASSLSRGNNEQF
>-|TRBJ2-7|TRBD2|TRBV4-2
ASSDQTSGRAFEQY
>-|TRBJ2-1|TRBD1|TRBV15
ATSRDQIRQGISYNEQF
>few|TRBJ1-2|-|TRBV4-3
ASSQDRANYGYT
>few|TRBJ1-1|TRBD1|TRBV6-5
ASRPSTGRTEAF
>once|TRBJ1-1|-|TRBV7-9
ASSLGGENTEAF
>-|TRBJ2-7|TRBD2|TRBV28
ASSFSSGSYEQY
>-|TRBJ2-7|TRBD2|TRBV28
ASTSGGGGSYEQY
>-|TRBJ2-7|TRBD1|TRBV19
ASSMGGRGFGDEQY
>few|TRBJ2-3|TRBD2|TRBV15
ATSAGLASTDTQY
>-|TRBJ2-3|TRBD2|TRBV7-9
ASSLGLESTDTQY
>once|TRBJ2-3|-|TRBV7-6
ASSLALSTDTQY
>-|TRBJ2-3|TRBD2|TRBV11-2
ASSPPGLAGLTDTQY
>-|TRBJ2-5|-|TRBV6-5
ASSYYSTGNQETQY
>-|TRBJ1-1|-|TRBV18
ASSPHKNTEAF
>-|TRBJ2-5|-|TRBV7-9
ASSREIRTQY
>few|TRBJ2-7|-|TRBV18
ASSSGRGKGPSYEQY
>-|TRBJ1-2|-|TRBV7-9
SSSFIHGYT
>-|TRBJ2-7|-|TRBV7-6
ASSLAPVVSYEQY
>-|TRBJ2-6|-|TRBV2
ASSVSLSGANVLT
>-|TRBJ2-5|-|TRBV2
ASSGEGARTETQY